Each of the 20 T cell receptor beta chains below was sequenced from the same sample in a study of cytomegalovirus exposure and HLA in healthy donors. The table came from immunoSEQ multiplex PCR; TCRdb's copy has only in-frame clones and leaves some out. The sample records 130,000 to 150,000 clones, roughly nine tenths being singletons. Material: PBMCs. The receptors stem from a woman aged 18-29 years in good health and CMV-seropositive.

This chain joins TRBV2 and TRBJ1-1; a possible D gene is TRBD1 (5 bases). Germline assignment: CDR1 SNHLY and CDR2 FYNNEI. Trimming removed 8 bases from V and 1 base from J, with 14 bases in between. This CDR3 has 14 amino acids. The CDR3 sequence: CASDRGVQNTEAFF. In DNA, the CDR3 is TGTGCCAGCGATCGGGGGGTTCAGAACACTGAAGCTTTCTTT.

The V gene is TRBV5-8, the J gene TRBJ1-5, with TRBD1 matching 8 bases. With 3 bases clipped from V and 3 bases from J, the junction kept 8 bases outside the gene matches. Germline CDR1 is SGHTS and CDR2 is YDEGEE. The CDR3 consists of 16 residues. CDR3 DNA sequence: TGTGCCAGCAGCTCGCGGACAGGGAGGACCAATCAGCCCCAGCATTTT. Its protein is CASSSRTGRTNQPQHF. The complete variable domain, with remaining parts taken from reference TRBV5-8 and TRBJ1-5, reads EAGVTQSPTHLIKTRGQQATLRCSPISGHTSVYWYQQALGLGLQFLLWYDEGEERNRGNFPPRFSGRQFPNYSSELNVNALELEDSALYLCASSSRTGRTNQPQHFGDGTRLSIL.

The CDR3 bases are TGCGCCAGCAGCCAATTCACTAGCGGGTTGGAAGATACGCAGTATTTT. Amino acid sequence: CASSQFTSGLEDTQYF. The rearrangement joins TRBV4-3 to TRBJ2-3; 9 bases are shared with TRBD2. Looked up from germline, CDR1 is LGHNA and CDR2 is YSLEER. After removal of 2 bases from V and 5 bases from J, the junction contained 8 bases not matched to a gene. The CDR3 extends over 16 amino acids.

This clone was detected only once. V and J are TRBV9 and TRBJ1-6; TRBD1 matches at 8 bases. Germline CDR1 and CDR2: SGDLS and YYNGEE. The V and J ends lost 0 bases and 8 bases, in that order; junction bases with no gene match: 4. The CDR3 runs to 15 residues. The chain's CDR3 is CASSVEDREYSPLHF. The CDR3, as DNA: TGTGCCAGCAGCGTAGAGGACAGGGAGTATTCACCCCTCCACTTT.

This rearrangement joins TRBV10-3 to TRBJ1-2; the D gene is possibly TRBD1 (6 bases). In germline, CDR1 is ENHRY, CDR2 SYGVKD. The CDR3 runs 13 residues. V lost 10 bases to trimming and J lost 4 bases, with 16 bases between them. The CDR3 loop reads CATGDIQTYGYTF. The CDR3 nucleotides are TGTGCCACCGGGGACATACAGACCTATGGCTACACCTTC.

The J gene is TRBJ2-7, the V gene TRBV9, with 9 bases aligning to TRBD2. The CDR3 sequence is 15 residues long. Trimming took 0 bases from V and 5 from J; bases not matched to a gene: 6. Germline-derived CDR1 and CDR2 are SGDLS and YYNGEE. CDR3 sequence: CASSVAGGGADEQYF. CDR3 DNA: TGTGCCAGCAGCGTAGCCGGCGGGGGGGCCGACGAGCAGTACTTC.

The chain has TRBV2 and TRBJ1-2; a possible D gene is TRBD1 (6 bases). V was pared by 7 bases and J by 5 bases, with 11 bases between. CDR1 SNHLY and CDR2 FYNNEI come from the germline V gene. CDR3 length: 12 amino acids. CDR3: CASKGDSYGYTF. The CDR3 DNA sequence: TGTGCCAGCAAGGGGGATTCGTATGGCTACACCTTC.

The chain links TRBV7-3 to TRBJ1-1; maybe TRBD1 (5 bases). CDR3 length: 13 residues. Looked up from germline, CDR1 is SGHTA and CDR2 is FQGTGA. Trimming removed 3 bases at V and 7 bases at J, with 12 bases between. The CDR3, as DNA: TGTGCCAGCAGCTTGTTTGCTCAGGGTGAAGCTTTCTTT. Translating gives CASSLFAQGEAFF.

The rearrangement uses TRBV4-1 and TRBJ1-1; D might be TRBD1 (5 bases). The CDR3 has 13 residues. V was pared by 0 bases and J by 11 bases, with 13 bases between. Germline CDR1 and CDR2: MGHRA and YSYEKL. Written as DNA, the CDR3 is TGCGCCAGCAGCCAAGAAGGTGGGGGGTACGCTTTCTTT. This codes for CASSQEGGGYAFF.

The CDR3 region is CASSEGPVRGYGYTF. The CDR3, as DNA: TGTGCCAGCAGTGAAGGGCCAGTCCGAGGCTATGGCTACACCTTC. The chain is built from TRBV2 and TRBJ1-2, with D uncertain. The length of the CDR3 is 15 residues. Germline values: CDR1 SNHLY, CDR2 FYNNEI. Between the trimmed V and J ends, which lost 1 base and 4 bases, there was a span of 13 bases.

This clone occurred a few times. V is TRBV19 and J is TRBJ1-5, with D possibly being TRBD1 (5 bases). CDR3 size: 15 residues. Trimming stripped 5 bases from V and 5 bases from J, with 16 bases between. CDR1 is LNHDA and CDR2 is SQIVND in the germline V gene (reference sequence). The CDR3 nucleotides are TGTGCCAGTAGTGGATCTTCACAGGCCCATCAGCCCCAGCATTTT. Its translation is CASSGSSQAHQPQHF.

CDR3 nucleotides: TGCGCCAGCAGCTTTGAGGACAGGGGGCTCAATGAGCAGTTCTTC. This codes for CASSFEDRGLNEQFF. The chain uses TRBV5-1 and TRBJ2-1; 11 bases align to TRBD1. Germline loops: CDR1 SGHRS, CDR2 YFSETQ. Germline trimming cut 2 bases from V and 6 bases from J; bases unmatched to any gene: 4. The CDR3 contains 15 residues.

This clone is a singleton in its sample. Other nucleotide sequences in the sample specify the same CDR3. DNA for the CDR3: TGCAGCGTTGAAGGCAGGACAAACACTGAAGCTTTCTTT. Amino acid sequence: CSVEGRTNTEAFF. V usage is TRBV29-1 and J usage is TRBJ1-1; perhaps TRBD1 as D (5 bases). The CDR3 extends over 13 amino acids. Germline assignment: CDR1 SQVTM and CDR2 ANQGSEA. V gave up 1 base and J gave up 2 bases, with 8 bases separating them.

The CDR3 region is CASSTSSGGDNEQFF. Here the CDR3 DNA reads TGTGCCAGCAGCACCTCCAGCGGGGGTGACAATGAGCAGTTCTTC. This chain joins TRBV7-6 and TRBJ2-1, with TRBD2 matching 8 bases. J lost 5 bases, V lost 5 bases, and 8 bases had no gene match. The CDR3 is 15 amino acids. Germline CDR1 SGHVS, CDR2 FNYEAQ.

J is TRBJ2-2 and V is TRBV28, with D maybe TRBD1 (6 bases). The CDR3 is 16 residues long. Trimming pared 6 bases from V and 0 bases from J, leaving 14 bases between. CDR1 is MDHEN and CDR2 is SYDVKM in the germline V gene. The CDR3 region has the DNA TGTGCCAGCAGCTGGGAAGGACAGCCGAACACCGGGGAGCTGTTTTTT. Amino acid sequence: CASSWEGQPNTGELFF.

This clone occurred a few times. This chain links TRBV30 with TRBJ1-3; 8 bases map to TRBD1. The junction had 3 bases not matched to a gene; V was cut back by 1 base and J by 4 bases. The CDR3 has 14 residues. The germline V gene has CDR1 GTSNPN and CDR2 SVGIG (reference sequence). In DNA, the CDR3 is TGTGCCTGGAGTGCGACAGGGGTAGGAAACACCATATATTTT. Translated, it gives CAWSATGVGNTIYF.

This chain connects TRBV7-2 to TRBJ2-6; TRBD1 agrees at 11 bases. V was clipped by 7 bases and J by 0 bases; unmatched bases: 5. Germline CDR1 is SGHTA and CDR2 is FQGNSA. This CDR3 spans 17 amino acids. CDR3: CASTLDRGRSGANVLTF. CDR3 nucleotides: TGTGCCAGCACCCTGGACAGGGGGCGCTCTGGGGCCAACGTCCTGACTTTC.

The chain uses TRBV5-1 and TRBJ2-5; a possible D gene is TRBD2 (5 bases). The CDR3 totals 14 residues. CDR1 and CDR2 from the germline V gene are SGHRS and YFSETQ. Trimming pared 1 base from V and 5 bases from J, leaving 12 bases between. The CDR3 DNA follows: TGCGCCAGCAGCTTGAATGGAGGTGGGGAGACCCAGTACTTC. It specifies CASSLNGGGETQYF.

The V gene is TRBV7-8, the J gene TRBJ1-4; D remains unclear. V lost 4 bases to trimming and J lost 12 bases, with 15 bases between them. The CDR3 is made up of 13 amino acids. The germline V gene encodes CDR1 SGHVS and CDR2 FQNEAQ. CDR3 region: CASSSEFTRELFF. CDR3 in DNA: TGTGCCAGCAGCTCAGAATTTACTCGGGAACTGTTTTTT.

V gene TRBV7-2 combines with J gene TRBJ2-5; 9 positions match TRBD2. Trimming took 3 bases from V and 2 from J; bases not matched to a gene: 1. Germline V lookup: CDR1 SGHTA, CDR2 FQGNSA. This CDR3 spans 14 amino acids. DNA of the CDR3: TGTGCCAGCAGCTTTAGCGGGGGACAAGAGACCCAGTACTTC. This encodes CASSFSGGQETQYF. Full variable domain (rest looked up from reference TRBV7-2 and TRBJ2-5): GAGVSQSPSNKVTEKGKDVELRCDPISGHTALYWYRQSLGQGLEFLIYFQGNSAPDKSGLPSDRFSAERTGGSVSTLTIQRTQQEDSAVYLCASSFSGGQETQYFGPGTRLLVL.